This T cell receptor (beta chain) was identified during a study of blood T cell repertoires in COVID-19. Study information: Collection of acute and convalescent COVID-19 samples took place in the United States, Italy and Spain. From T cells, B-cell-depleted T cells, or PBMCs came the material, which was cDNA or gDNA.

The CDR3 is 17 amino acids. Germline V gene data show CDR1 as MNHEY and CDR2 as SVGEGT. Germline trimming cut 5 bases from V and 0 bases from J; bases unmatched to any gene: 10. How the authors handled the data: Amplification with reference gene primers provided the estimates of nucleated cell counts. Assay used: immunoSEQ multiplex PCR; TCRdb lists only in-frame clones, some missing. V and J calls and clone size are copied from that table; D and trimming were computed from the DNA. The table records tens of thousands of clones, more than 75% of them present only once. This TCR was sampled from a human donor in a cohort sampled during active COVID-19. The donor label of this sample is uncertain. The sample taken for sequencing was peripheral blood. This sequence joins TRBV6-2 or TRBV6-3 and TRBJ1-5; 7 bases line up with TRBD1. CDR3 amino acids: CASSTVGTAYSNQPQHF. CDR3 bases: TGTGCCAGCAGTACCGTAGGGACAGCTTATAGCAATCAGCCCCAGCATTTT.